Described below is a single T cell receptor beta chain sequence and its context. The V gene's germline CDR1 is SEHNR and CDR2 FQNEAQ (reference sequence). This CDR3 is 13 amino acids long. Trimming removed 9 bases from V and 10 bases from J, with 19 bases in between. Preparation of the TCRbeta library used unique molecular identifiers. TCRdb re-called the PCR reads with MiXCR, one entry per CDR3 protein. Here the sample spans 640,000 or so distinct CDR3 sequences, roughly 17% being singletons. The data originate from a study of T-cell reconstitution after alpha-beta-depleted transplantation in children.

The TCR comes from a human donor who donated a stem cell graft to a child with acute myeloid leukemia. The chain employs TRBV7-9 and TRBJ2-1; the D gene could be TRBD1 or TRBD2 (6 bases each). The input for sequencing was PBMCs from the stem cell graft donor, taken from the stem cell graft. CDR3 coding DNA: TGTGCCAGTCTACCGCCGGGGGCAGAGGAGCAGTTCTTC. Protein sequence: CASLPPGAEEQFF.